A single sample is the source of the 21 T cell receptor beta chains below, sequenced in a study of shared clonotypes between healthy human individuals. This table comes from immunoSEQ multiplex PCR, and its TCRdb copy is limited to in-frame clones, with some not included. Altogether some 2.1 million clones are present, around 96% being singletons, with the ten largest covering approximately 1.2%. Naive CD8 isolation took CD45RO-negative cells positively selected for CCR7 and excluded terminally differentiated effector memory CD45RA+ cells. The sequencing input was naive CD8+ T cells sorted from blood. The receptors derive from a man aged 18 to 29 in good health.

CDR3 in amino acids: CASSHGLAGDGELFF. The CDR3 DNA sequence: TGCGCCAGCAGCCATGGACTAGCGGGAGACGGGGAGCTGTTTTTT. This chain uses TRBV4-3 with TRBJ2-2, with TRBD2 identical over 13 bases. V lost 3 bases to trimming and J lost 7 bases; unmatched junction nucleotides: 2. This CDR3 is 15 amino acids long. Germline V CDR1 and CDR2: LGHNA, YSLEER.

Concerning this clone: Within the sample, other DNA sequences also encode this same CDR3. This chain uses TRBV27 with TRBJ2-2; D remains unclear. This CDR3 comprises 14 residues. Germline loops: CDR1 MNHEY, CDR2 SMNVEV (reference sequence). Trimming pared 1 base from V and 0 bases from J, leaving 3 bases between. CDR3 residues: CASSLLANTGELFF. Here the CDR3 DNA reads TGTGCCAGCAGTTTATTAGCGAACACCGGGGAGCTGTTTTTT.

This chain uses TRBV10-2 with TRBJ2-5; 10 bases agree with TRBD1. This CDR3 spans 17 amino acids. Losses at the gene ends were 1 base for V and 4 bases for J; bases not matched to a gene: 9. Germline loops: CDR1 WSHSY, CDR2 SAAADI. The CDR3 sequence: CASSELRDRGLGETQYF. The CDR3 nucleotides are TGCGCCAGCAGTGAGTTGAGGGACAGGGGCTTGGGAGAGACCCAGTACTTC.

This chain uses TRBV9 with TRBJ2-7, with TRBD1 matching 10 bases. J was trimmed by 1 base and V by 4 bases; bases with no gene match: 8. This CDR3 has 16 amino acids. Germline-derived CDR1 and CDR2 are SGDLS and YYNGEE. The CDR3 coding sequence is TGTGCCAGCAGCCCCCTGGGACAGGGGTTATCCTACGAGCAGTACTTC. Amino acid sequence: CASSPLGQGLSYEQYF.

This chain uses TRBV6-5 with TRBJ2-7; the match to TRBD1 covers 8 bases. Germline V gene sequence: CDR1 MNHEY, CDR2 SVGAGI. The CDR3 runs to 15 residues. The J segment lost 7 bases and the V segment lost 6 bases, leaving 14 bases of the junction unmatched. The CDR3 coding sequence is TGTGCCAGCAGAAGGGTCGACAGGGGAGGCTGGGAGCAGTACTTC. It encodes CASRRVDRGGWEQYF.

This chain connects TRBV5-6 to TRBJ1-3; maybe TRBD1 (5 bases). V dropped 4 bases and J dropped 4 bases, with 15 bases sitting between them. Germline-derived CDR1 and CDR2 are SGHDT and YYEEEE. The CDR3 extends over 15 amino acids. The CDR3 is CASSPSLGAGNTIYF. Here the CDR3 DNA reads TGTGCCAGCAGCCCAAGTCTCGGGGCGGGAAACACCATATATTTT.

The chain is built from TRBV2 and TRBJ2-5; 10 bases are shared with TRBD2. The germline V gene has CDR1 SNHLY and CDR2 FYNNEI. With 2 bases clipped from V and 0 bases from J, the junction kept 9 bases outside the gene matches. CDR3 length equals 18 residues. The CDR3 is CASSERLAGAGYQETQYF. Written as DNA, the CDR3 is TGTGCCAGCAGTGAAAGGCTAGCGGGAGCCGGGTACCAAGAGACCCAGTACTTC.

The rearrangement links TRBV27 to TRBJ1-2; no clear D gene. Germline CDR1 is MNHEY and CDR2 is SMNVEV (reference sequence). The V gene lost 5 bases and the J gene lost 6 bases, with 13 bases spanning the gap. The CDR3 has 13 residues. The CDR3 bases are TGTGCCAGCAGTCACCAAATGACAAATGGCTACACCTTC. Translated, it gives CASSHQMTNGYTF.

This chain connects TRBV9 to TRBJ2-1; D remains unclear. Germline assignment: CDR1 SGDLS and CDR2 YYNGEE. The CDR3 sequence is 12 residues long. V was cut by 4 bases and J by 7 bases, with 9 bases left in between. The chain's CDR3 is CASSTPLNEQFF. The CDR3 DNA reads as TGTGCCAGCAGCACCCCCCTTAATGAGCAGTTCTTC.

This chain uses TRBV5-6 with TRBJ1-3, with 7 bases fitting TRBD1. CDR1 is SGHDT and CDR2 is YYEEEE in the germline V gene. The ends lost 3 bases at V and 0 bases at J; junction bases unmatched: 12. CDR3 length equals 18 residues. CDR3 sequence (DNA): TGTGCCAGCAGCTCAACAGACAGGGCCCTAAGCTCTGGAAACACCATATATTTT. This encodes CASSSTDRALSSGNTIYF.

The chain carries TRBV2 and TRBJ2-7, with a weak D call TRBD2 (6 bases). There are 13 residues in the CDR3. In germline, CDR1 is SNHLY, CDR2 FYNNEI. V lost 6 bases and J lost 0, with 9 bases in between. CDR3 amino acids: CASRGLRSYEQYF. The CDR3 DNA reads TGTGCCAGCAGGGGACTGCGCTCCTACGAGCAGTACTTC.

This sequence joins TRBV30 and TRBJ2-5, with unresolved D. Germline CDR1 and CDR2: GTSNPN and SVGIG (reference sequence). V gave up 2 bases and J gave up 5 bases, with 12 bases separating them. This CDR3 region has 13 residues. CDR3 DNA sequence: TGTGCCTGGAGTATAGACCTCCGGGAGACCCAGTACTTC. This sequence encodes CAWSIDLRETQYF.

The CDR3 is CASSYSVGEVGGELFF. CDR3 nucleotides: TGTGCCAGCAGTTACTCGGTCGGGGAGGTCGGCGGGGAGCTGTTTTTT. The chain joins TRBV6-5 to TRBJ2-2; the D gene is possibly TRBD2 (6 bases). This CDR3 region has 16 residues. Trimming cost V 0 bases and J 7 bases, with 15 bases left between them. Per the germline V gene, CDR1 is MNHEY and CDR2 is SVGAGI.

This clone is a singleton in its sample. The chain joins TRBV6-5 to TRBJ2-1; the D is unclear. Germline V lookup: CDR1 MNHEY, CDR2 SVGAGI. CDR3 length equals 13 residues. Trimming left V 2 bases short and J 6 bases short, with 8 bases between. The chain's CDR3 is CASSYGLLNEQFF. CDR3 bases: TGTGCCAGCAGTTACGGGCTGCTCAATGAGCAGTTCTTC.

The chain uses TRBV30 and TRBJ2-3; the match to TRBD2 covers 14 bases. Per germline, CDR1 GTSNPN and CDR2 SVGIG (reference sequence). This CDR3 spans 17 amino acids. Trimming removed 1 base from V and 2 bases from J; junction bases left unmatched: 5. The CDR3 sequence: CAWSAGTSGGLTDTQYF. The CDR3 DNA follows: TGTGCCTGGAGTGCGGGGACTAGCGGGGGCCTCACAGATACGCAGTATTTT.

The chain employs TRBV12-2 and TRBJ1-1; the table gives TRBD1 as D, unverified against the DNA. TRBV12-2 is annotated as a pseudogene. The CDR3 is made up of 15 amino acids. This chain's CDR3 is CASRLDRSSDTEAFF. In DNA, the CDR3 is TGTGCAAGTCGACTGGACAGGTCGAGCGACACTGAAGCTTTCTTT.

The chain combines TRBV27 with TRBJ1-1; D might be TRBD1 (5 bases). The V end lost 1 base, the J end lost 12 bases, and 18 bases lay between the germline ends. Germline V gives CDR1 MNHEY, CDR2 SMNVEV (reference sequence). This CDR3 region has 14 residues. The DNA of the CDR3 is TGTGCCAGCAGTTTATGGGGCGGGCAGGGCGAAACTTTCTTT. It is translated as CASSLWGGQGETFF.

The chain has TRBV30 and TRBJ2-6; no clear D gene. Trimming removed 2 bases at V and 2 bases at J, with 10 bases between. CDR1 GTSNPN and CDR2 SVGIG come from the germline V gene (reference sequence). This CDR3 spans 15 amino acids. The CDR3 nucleotides are TGTGCCTGGAGTCCCCGGACCCCTGGGGCCAACGTCCTGACTTTC. Protein product: CAWSPRTPGANVLTF.

In nucleotides, the CDR3 is TGCGCCAGCAGCCAGAAGGGACCCCGATACAATGAGCAGTTCTTC. Translation: CASSQKGPRYNEQFF. This chain connects TRBV5-1 to TRBJ2-1; D is tentatively TRBD1 or TRBD2 (5 bases each). V lost 4 bases to trimming and J lost 4 bases, with 15 bases between them. CDR3 length equals 15 residues. Germline CDR1 and CDR2: SGHRS and YFSETQ.

The chain recombines TRBV7-2 with TRBJ1-1; 7 bases map to TRBD1. Germline V gene lookup returns CDR1 SGHTA and CDR2 FQGNSA. This CDR3 contains 14 residues. With V trimmed by 5 bases and J by 11 bases, 14 bases remained unmatched. In DNA, the CDR3 is TGTGCCAGCAGCGAGACAGGGAATAGCCTCTGGGCTTTCTTT. Translation gives CASSETGNSLWAFF.

Points on this clone: The same CDR3 also results from other DNA sequences found in this sample. The J gene is TRBJ1-2, the V gene TRBV28, with a possible D match to TRBD1 (5 bases). Germline loops: CDR1 MDHEN, CDR2 SYDVKM. The CDR3 has 14 amino acids. Trimming left V 6 bases short and J 0 bases short, with 11 bases between. CDR3 amino acids: CASSLQGANYGYTF. The CDR3 DNA sequence: TGTGCCAGCAGCCTCCAGGGTGCTAACTATGGCTACACCTTC.